This entry concerns a single TCR beta chain. This entry belongs to a study of blood T cell repertoires in COVID-19. Study as a whole: In each case, the material was cDNA or gDNA derived from T cells, B-cell-depleted T cells, or PBMCs.

V gave up 3 bases and J gave up 5 bases, with 9 bases separating them. CDR1 SGDLS and CDR2 YYNGEE come from the germline V gene. The CDR3 is made up of 13 amino acids. Per the original data handling: The assay estimated nucleated cells by amplifying reference gene primers. Profiling relied on immunoSEQ multiplex PCR, and the TCRdb table lists in-frame clones only, not all of them. D and trimming come from the DNA, and the V and J calls and clone size come from that table. The data contain about 23,000 clones, approximately 94% of them seen just once; the ten biggest clones take up roughly 4%. Sample: peripheral blood. The origin of this receptor is a woman in her forties or fifties with active COVID-19. V and J are TRBV9 and TRBJ2-1; the D is unclear. The CDR3 protein is CASSGILDNEQFF. The CDR3 DNA sequence: TGTGCCAGCAGCGGGATCCTAGACAATGAGCAGTTCTTC.